A selection of T cell receptor beta chains follows, all from one sample in a study of siplizumab effects on memory and regulatory T cells. TCRdb keeps only in-frame clones here, not all; method: immunoSEQ multiplex PCR. This sample has 110,000 or so clones, with 93% found just once. The sequenced sample consisted of non-Treg CD4+ T cells sorted from blood. Receptors originate from a human donor in good health. CDR3s include the opening cysteine and the closing phenylalanine or tryptophan. A D gene is named only where the DNA matches it firmly. Clone sizes are given selectively: once, few, many, or a class where the clone is expanded.

CDR3aa,CDR3nt,v_gene,len,j_gene,d_gene,abundance
CASSLATGPYEQYF,TGTGCCAGCAGCTTAGCGACGGGGCCCTACGAGCAGTACTTC,TRBV7-8,14,TRBJ2-7,-,-
CASSVQSGNEQYF,TGTGCCAGTAGTGTTCAGTCAGGGAACGAGCAGTACTTC,TRBV19,13,TRBJ2-7,-,-
CASSSQIQGYATNEKLFF,TGTGCCAGCAGCTCCCAAATACAGGGATATGCAACTAATGAAAAACTGTTTTTT,TRBV7-2,18,TRBJ1-4,-,-
CAWSNQGGGGYTF,TGTGCCTGGAGTAACCAGGGGGGTGGAGGCTACACCTTC,TRBV30,13,TRBJ1-2,TRBD1,-
CASSRWTGSTDTQYF,TGTGCCAGCAGCCGGTGGACAGGTAGCACAGATACGCAGTATTTT,TRBV5-6,15,TRBJ2-3,TRBD1,-
CASSLHGSGNTIYF,TGTGCCAGCAGCTTACACGGCTCTGGAAACACCATATATTTT,TRBV28,14,TRBJ1-3,-,-
CASRKDPNYGYTF,TGTGCCAGCAGGAAGGATCCTAACTATGGCTACACCTTC,TRBV6-5,13,TRBJ1-2,-,-
CASSFSDSQPQHF,TGTGCCAGCAGCTTCTCAGATAGTCAGCCCCAGCATTTT,TRBV5-5,13,TRBJ1-5,-,few
CASSTWDGQETQYF,TGTGCCAGCAGCACATGGGACGGCCAAGAGACCCAGTACTTC,TRBV5-4,14,TRBJ2-5,-,-
CASSQEVLGRADGNTIYF,TGCGCCAGCAGCCAAGAGGTGTTGGGGAGGGCTGATGGAAACACCATATATTTT,TRBV4-3,18,TRBJ1-3,-,-
CASTPIPGLAGGALSTDTQYF,TGTGCCAGTACCCCCATACCGGGACTAGCGGGGGGTGCTTTAAGCACAGATACGCAGTATTTT,TRBV19,21,TRBJ2-3,TRBD2,-
CASSLFGQNTEAFF,TGTGCCAGCAGTTTATTCGGGCAGAACACTGAAGCTTTCTTT,TRBV28,14,TRBJ1-1,-,-
CASSLRFTQYF,TGTGCCAGCAGCCTAAGATTTACGCAGTATTTT,TRBV5-6,11,TRBJ2-3,-,once
CASSPRGGLSNEQFF,TGTGCCAGCAGCCCGCGGGGGGGCCTTAGCAATGAGCAGTTCTTC,TRBV7-2,15,TRBJ2-1,TRBD2,-
CASSLYRAGANVLTF,TGTGCCAGCAGCTTGTACAGGGCTGGGGCCAACGTCCTGACTTTC,TRBV7-2,15,TRBJ2-6,-,-
CASDRGLDQPQHF,TGTGCCAGCGACAGGGGTTTGGATCAGCCCCAGCATTTT,TRBV2,13,TRBJ1-5,TRBD1,-
CASSELTGTFRRTDTQYF,TGTGCCAGCAGTGAATTAACAGGGACATTCCGACGCACAGATACGCAGTATTTT,TRBV2,18,TRBJ2-3,-,-
CASSPRVSSTDTQYF,TGTGCCAGCAGCCCCCGTGTTTCTAGCACAGATACGCAGTATTTT,TRBV9,15,TRBJ2-3,-,-
CASSLVYGSNQPQHF,TGCGCCAGCAGCTTGGTTTATGGTAGCAATCAGCCCCAGCATTTT,TRBV5-1,15,TRBJ1-5,-,-
CASSIRTDYGYTF,TGTGCCAGTAGTATCCGGACCGACTATGGCTACACCTTC,TRBV19,13,TRBJ1-2,-,-
CASSAGENTEAFF,TGTGCCAGCAGTGCAGGAGAGAACACTGAAGCTTTCTTT,TRBV2,13,TRBJ1-1,-,-
CASSLTSGVRTDTQYF,TGTGCCAGCAGTCTAACATCGGGGGTGAGAACAGATACGCAGTATTTT,TRBV27,16,TRBJ2-3,-,-
CASTPFGDSPLHF,TGTGCCAGCACCCCTTTCGGGGATTCACCCCTCCACTTT,TRBV6-1,13,TRBJ1-6,-,few
CASSSGTGFLSETQYF,TGTGCCAGCAGCTCCGGGACAGGGTTTTTGAGCGAGACCCAGTACTTC,TRBV7-8,16,TRBJ2-5,TRBD1,-
CASSYNRRQETQYF,TGTGCCAGCAGTTACAACAGGCGCCAAGAGACCCAGTACTTC,TRBV6-6,14,TRBJ2-5,-,-
CASSLPGQETQYF,TGTGCCAGCAGCTTACCAGGCCAAGAGACCCAGTACTTC,TRBV7-7,13,TRBJ2-5,-,-
CASSQEQSETQYF,TGTGCCAGCAGCCAGGAGCAATCCGAGACCCAGTACTTC,TRBV11-2,13,TRBJ2-5,-,once
CASSGPNTEAFF,TGTGCCAGCAGCGGCCCGAACACTGAAGCTTTCTTT,TRBV2,12,TRBJ1-1,-,-
CASSSGPTGTGGYTF,TGTGCCAGCAGCTCTGGACCCACCGGGACGGGAGGCTACACCTTC,TRBV5-4,15,TRBJ1-2,-,-